This T cell receptor beta chain derives from a study of CD8+ T cells in alopecia areata. A remark on this clone: The target antigen is unknown.

V lost 6 bases to trimming and J lost 1 base, with 8 bases between them. This CDR3 has 13 residues. Germline assignment: CDR1 MNHEY and CDR2 SMNVEV (reference sequence). RNA was isolated and reverse transcribed to cDNA, the sequencing template. TCRdb's table, derived via immunoSEQ multiplex PCR, lists solely in-frame clones and lacks some. The sample has about 180,000 clones, 67% seen once. The study's findings and limits: Sharing of TCR sequences between patients (possibly for HLA-related reasons) was less clear than in mice.

The clonotype was recovered from a human donor with alopecia areata. V and J are TRBV27 and TRBJ2-3; D is unresolved. The starting material was CD8+ T cells sorted from blood, obtained at week 0. CDR3 bases: TGTGCCAGCAGCACGCCACGCACAGATACGCAGTATTTT. It specifies CASSTPRTDTQYF.